A single sample gave rise to the 20 T cell receptor beta chains below, sequenced in a study of blood T cells in healthy people across ages. Primers used in a second PCR of roughly 7 to 11 cycles were a sample-barcoded 5' primer and a J-beta primer mix. TCRdb analysed the 5' RACE reads with MiXCR anew, one entry per CDR3 protein. The sample contains roughly 900,000 distinct CDR3 sequences, about 48% of which appear only once. The sequenced sample consisted of blood. Source of these receptors: a man younger than 40 in good health.

This clonotype has only a few counts. The chain uses TRBV10-3 and TRBJ2-7; D not certain. Between the trimmed V and J ends, which lost 0 bases and 5 bases, there was a span of 11 bases. The CDR3 is 14 amino acids. CDR1 and CDR2 from the germline V gene are ENHRY and SYGVKD. CDR3: CAISESTPRDEQYF. CDR3 DNA sequence: TGTGCCATCAGTGAGTCGACACCCCGCGACGAGCAGTACTTC.

This clonotype showed up many times. The gene calls are TRBV4-3 and TRBJ2-1, with TRBD1 matching 11 bases. CDR1 and CDR2 from the germline V gene are LGHNA and YSLEER. The ends lost 1 base at V and 8 bases at J; junction bases unmatched: 7. This CDR3 region has 16 residues. The CDR3 region is CASSQGPGQGEDEQFF. The CDR3 nucleotides read TGCGCCAGCAGCCAAGGACCGGGACAGGGGGAAGATGAGCAGTTCTTC.

The sample holds a few counts of this clonotype. The chain carries TRBV7-2 and TRBJ2-3; 12 bases are a match to TRBD2. J gave up 2 bases and V 5 bases, and 5 bases lay outside the gene matches. This CDR3 is built from 16 residues. Germline loops: CDR1 SGHTA, CDR2 FQGNSA. The CDR3 here is CASSVPSGGVTDTQYF. CDR3 nucleotides: TGTGCCAGCAGCGTTCCTAGCGGGGGGGTCACAGATACGCAGTATTTT.

CDR3 sequence: CASSSEMKGGAFPGELFF. The CDR3 DNA follows: TGTGCCAGCAGCTCTGAGATGAAAGGGGGCGCCTTTCCCGGGGAGCTGTTTTTT. V usage is TRBV11-3 and J usage is TRBJ2-2; 7 nucleotides align to TRBD1. The ends lost 4 bases at V and 6 bases at J; junction bases unmatched: 17. The germline V gene encodes CDR1 SGHNT and CDR2 YENEEA. This CDR3 contains 18 residues.

The chain carries TRBV11-2 and TRBJ2-1, with 9 positions matching TRBD2. Germline-derived CDR1 and CDR2 are SGHAT and FQNNGV. The CDR3 has 15 amino acids. With 5 bases clipped from V and 4 bases from J, the junction kept 6 bases outside the gene matches. CDR3 coding DNA: TGTGCCAGCAGCATCGCGGGGGGGATGTACAATGAGCAGTTCTTC. It specifies CASSIAGGMYNEQFF.

The chain combines TRBV7-2 with TRBJ2-5; D gene uncertain. The tail of the sequence fits TRBJ2-7 better, so the J call may be wrong. This CDR3 region has 14 residues. Germline CDR1 is SGHTA and CDR2 is FQGNSA. The CDR3 reads CASSLVRSTYEQYF. The CDR3 DNA is TGTGCCAGCAGCTTAGTTAGGTCGACTTACGAGCAGTACTTC.

J is TRBJ2-7 and V is TRBV7-2; 10 positions agree with TRBD2. The J call may be faulty, since TRBJ2-5 better matches the DNA end. The CDR3 is made up of 15 amino acids. CDR1 SGHTA and CDR2 FQGNSA come from the germline V gene. The chain's CDR3 is CASSVSGTSAETQYF. The CDR3 DNA reads TGTGCCAGCAGCGTATCCGGGACTAGCGCGGAGACCCAGTACTTC.

The chain combines TRBV6-5 with TRBJ2-1; 7 positions match TRBD1. Trimming took 2 bases from V and 0 from J; bases not matched to a gene: 7. The CDR3 has 17 residues. In germline, CDR1 is MNHEY, CDR2 SVGAGI. CDR3 in amino acids: CASSYLQGTSSYNEQFF. The CDR3, as DNA: TGTGCCAGCAGTTACCTACAGGGGACGAGCTCCTACAATGAGCAGTTCTTC.

This clonotype was detected many times. This chain uses TRBV20-1 with TRBJ2-1, with a tentative D call TRBD2 (6 bases). The CDR3 runs 15 residues. Germline loops: CDR1 DFQATT, CDR2 SNEGSKA (reference sequence). The germline V and J ends were trimmed by 0 bases and 0 bases, with 9 bases remaining between them. The CDR3 coding sequence is TGCAGTGCTAGAGAGGCCGGGGGCTCCTACAATGAGCAGTTCTTC. Translated: CSAREAGGSYNEQFF.

J is TRBJ2-5 and V is TRBV20-1; unclear D gene. The CDR3 runs to 11 residues. V lost 6 bases and J 5 bases, leaving 10 bases between the germline ends. Germline loops: CDR1 DFQATT, CDR2 SNEGSKA (reference sequence). The CDR3 loop reads CSAVQMETQYF. The CDR3 DNA sequence: TGCAGTGCCGTTCAGATGGAGACCCAGTACTTC.

V usage is TRBV11-3 and J usage is TRBJ2-7, with no clear D. Germline V gives CDR1 SGHNT, CDR2 YENEEA. The ends were cut back, 5 bases at V and 1 base at J, with 9 bases in the middle. The CDR3 has 13 residues. The CDR3, as DNA: TGTGCCAGCAGCGGTTTTCCTTCCTACGAGCAGTACTTC. It codes for CASSGFPSYEQYF.

The chain links TRBV28 to TRBJ2-5, with D possibly matching TRBD2 (5 bases). In germline, CDR1 is MDHEN, CDR2 SYDVKM. The CDR3 contains 12 residues. The V and J ends lost 5 bases and 9 bases respectively, with 13 bases between them. CDR3 sequence (DNA): TGTGCCAGCAGTGAAAGGCTGAGGGCCCAGTACTTC. This translates into CASSERLRAQYF.

A few counts support this clonotype. This sequence joins TRBV28 and TRBJ1-6, with TRBD1 as a possible D gene (5 bases). CDR1 is MDHEN, CDR2 SYDVKM, per germline. Trimming shortened V by 10 bases and J by 7 bases, and 14 bases separated the two germline ends. The CDR3 runs to 13 residues. CDR3 bases: TGTGCCACGCTTCGGGACGTCAATTCACCCCTCCACTTT. Translation gives CATLRDVNSPLHF.

The chain has TRBV25-1 and TRBJ1-2; 8 bases fit TRBD1. The germline CDR1 and CDR2 sequences are MGHDK and SYGVNS. Losses at the gene ends were 8 bases for V and 6 bases for J; bases not matched to a gene: 8. This CDR3 contains 13 residues. CDR3 in DNA: TGTGCCAGCCGACGGACAGGGCTAGATGGCTACACCTTC. It encodes CASRRTGLDGYTF.

The rearrangement links TRBV3-1 to TRBJ2-5; possibly TRBD1 for D (6 bases). CDR3 length: 14 amino acids. V lost 2 bases, J lost 11 bases, and 18 bases lay in between. Germline CDR1 reads LGHDT; CDR2 reads YNNKEL (reference sequence). The CDR3 region is CASSQKTGRGEQYF. DNA for the CDR3: TGTGCCAGCAGCCAAAAAACAGGGAGAGGAGAGCAGTACTTC.

The genes are TRBV20-1 and TRBJ2-5; either TRBD1 or TRBD2 may supply D (5 bases each). The J call is in doubt because the DNA end fits TRBJ2-7 better. Germline CDR1 DFQATT, CDR2 SNEGSKA (reference sequence). The CDR3 consists of 17 residues. The CDR3 nucleotides are TGCAGTGCTAGAGATCGTCCCGGGGCAGGGAGTGAGAACGAGCAGTACTTC. Translating gives CSARDRPGAGSENEQYF.

This sequence joins TRBV29-1 and TRBJ2-7; D might be TRBD2 (7 bases). Germline lookup yields CDR1 SQVTM and CDR2 ANQGSEA. V lost 0 bases and J 3 bases, leaving 12 bases between the germline ends. The CDR3 sequence is 14 residues long. Written as DNA, the CDR3 is TGCAGCGTTGAAGAAAAGGGGGGGAGCTACGAGCAGTACTTC. Amino acids: CSVEEKGGSYEQYF.

This chain connects TRBV5-1 to TRBJ2-1, with 9 positions matching TRBD2. The V and J ends lost 2 bases and 7 bases, in that order; junction bases with no gene match: 7. The CDR3 contains 15 residues. The germline CDR1 and CDR2 sequences are SGHRS and YFSETQ. As DNA, the CDR3 is TGCGCCAGCAGCTTAGGCGGGGGGGCCGTGAATGAGCAGTTCTTC. This encodes CASSLGGGAVNEQFF.

This clonotype was recorded a few times. The gene calls are TRBV28 and TRBJ2-5, with 8 bases that match TRBD1. The CDR3 runs to 16 residues. Germline lookup yields CDR1 MDHEN and CDR2 SYDVKM. J gave up 4 bases and V 4 bases, and 11 bases lay outside the gene matches. The CDR3 protein is CASSSGALGQGETQYF. CDR3 coding DNA: TGTGCCAGCAGTTCCGGAGCTCTTGGACAGGGAGAGACCCAGTACTTC.

This clonotype was counted a few times. The chain combines TRBV6-5 with TRBJ1-1, with D unresolved. The CDR3 runs to 12 residues. CDR1 is MNHEY and CDR2 is SVGAGI in the germline V gene. V was trimmed by 0 bases and J by 7 bases, leaving 6 bases between them. CDR3 bases: TGTGCCAGCAGTTACTCGGAGGGTGAAGCTTTCTTT. It encodes CASSYSEGEAFF.